This T cell receptor beta chain was sequenced for a study of T cells after yellow fever vaccination. Germline V gives CDR1 SGHRS, CDR2 YFSETQ. The CDR3 covers 14 residues. With 2 bases clipped from V and 8 bases from J, the junction kept 4 bases outside the gene matches. General observations from the study: FACS-sorted repertoires could contain abundant clonotypes contaminating from the bulk population.

This clonotype was seen a handful of times. Antigen unknown. TCRdb re-derived calls from the 5' RACE reads in MiXCR, one entry per CDR3 protein. The table includes roughly 340,000 distinct CDR3 sequences, 8.7% detected once. The clonotype originates from a man younger than 30 who received the YFV17D yellow fever vaccine. Sequencing was performed on PBMCs, taken on the day of the first yellow fever vaccination. The rearrangement joins TRBV5-1 to TRBJ1-4; 9 bases map to TRBD1. CDR3 sequence: CASSFTGGREKLFF. The CDR3, as DNA: TGCGCCAGCAGCTTTACAGGGGGCAGGGAAAAACTGTTTTTT.